This T cell receptor beta chain emerged from a study of vaccination and CD4 T cells after COVID-19. Study-level information: Two-dose vaccination with either BNT162b2 or mRNA-1273 was given to participants. Typically, post-vaccine samples were obtained a median 72 days after dose two, within a range of 14 to 241.

Described treatment: roughly ten-day PBMC culture with coronavirus spike peptide pools or control peptides (ViraFEST assay). Before TCRs were sequenced, ViraFEST expanded antigen-specific T cells with peptide pools. The CDR3 extends over 13 amino acids. V lost 6 bases and J lost 5, with 16 bases in between. CDR1 is DFQATT and CDR2 is SNEGSKA in the germline V gene (reference sequence). As to this clonotype: What it binds is unknown.

With the Oncomine TCR Beta short-read assay, DNA from cultured CD4+ T cells was sequenced. From CD4+ T cells that had been cultured, genomic DNA was extracted. TCRdb reanalysed the PCR reads using MiXCR and keeps one entry per CDR3 protein. The sample has roughly 4,300 distinct CDR3 sequences, 68% seen once. Material: CD4+ T cells from blood, cultured in vitro. The chain uses TRBV20-1 and TRBJ1-1; D gene uncertain. This receptor was identified in a human donor who had recovered from COVID-19. CDR3 nucleotides: TGCAGTGCACCGCCCGAAGGTCAGACTGAAGCTTTCTTT. Its protein is CSAPPEGQTEAFF.